Below are 24 T cell receptor beta chains sequenced from a single sample in a study of blood T cell repertoires in COVID-19. Assay: immunoSEQ multiplex PCR; the TCRdb copy retains only in-frame clones and omits some. This sample carries fewer than 120,000 clones, over 60% of them seen once, and the ten largest clones take roughly 3.8%. The sequencing input was peripheral blood. These receptors all come from an elderly woman with acute or convalescent COVID-19.

This chain links TRBV19 with TRBJ2-7, with 7 bases lining up with TRBD1. The CDR3 length is 14 residues. Per germline, CDR1 LNHDA and CDR2 SQIVND (reference sequence). The V gene end was trimmed by 4 bases and the J gene end by 1 base; junction bases not matched to a gene: 4. The CDR3 coding sequence is TGTGCCAGTAGTAACCGGACAGGATCCTACGAGCAGTACTTC. This encodes CASSNRTGSYEQYF.

The chain carries TRBV13 and TRBJ1-2; maybe TRBD1 (5 bases). CDR1 and CDR2 from the germline V gene are PRHDT and FYEKMQ (reference sequence). The CDR3 contains 14 residues. The V gene lost 1 base and the J gene lost 4 bases, with 10 bases spanning the gap. The CDR3 DNA reads as TGTGCCAGCAGCTTAGAGGGGCGCGCCTATGGCTACACCTTC. It specifies CASSLEGRAYGYTF.

The V and J genes are TRBV6-2 or TRBV6-3 and TRBJ2-7; 7 nucleotides line up with TRBD2. V lost 4 bases to trimming and J lost 3 bases; unmatched junction nucleotides: 3. This CDR3 spans 13 amino acids. Germline V lookup: CDR1 MNHEY, CDR2 SVGEGT. The CDR3: CASSFAGVYEQYF. The CDR3 DNA reads TGTGCCAGCAGTTTTGCGGGAGTCTACGAGCAGTACTTC.

J is TRBJ1-6 and V is TRBV5-1; 9 bases are shared with TRBD1. V was pared by 4 bases and J by 8 bases, with 4 bases of the junction left unmatched. The CDR3 contains 14 residues. Per germline, CDR1 SGHRS and CDR2 YFSETQ. In nucleotides, the CDR3 is TGCGCCAGCAGCCAAAGACAGGGGGATTCACCCCTCCACTTT. Translating gives CASSQRQGDSPLHF.

This chain uses TRBV6-4 with TRBJ1-2; D may be TRBD1 (6 bases). V was trimmed by 6 bases and J by 3 bases, leaving 11 bases between them. Germline V lookup: CDR1 MRHNA, CDR2 SNTAGT. The CDR3 is 13 residues long. CDR3 sequence (DNA): TGTGCCAGCAGCGCAGGGGTGGACTATGGCTACACCTTC. It specifies CASSAGVDYGYTF.

This clone was counted only a few times. This rearrangement joins TRBV6-2 or TRBV6-3 to TRBJ1-2; possible D gene TRBD1, 5 bases. The ends were cut back, 2 bases at V and 7 bases at J, with 14 bases in the middle. The CDR3 totals 14 residues. Germline-derived CDR1 and CDR2 are MNHEY and SVGEGT. Here the CDR3 DNA reads TGTGCCAGCAGTTACACCTACGGGGGACTTGGCTACACCTTC. Translation: CASSYTYGGLGYTF.

This clone showed up just once. This chain connects TRBV18 to TRBJ2-2; 12 positions agree with TRBD2. In germline, CDR1 is KGHSH, CDR2 LQKENI. Trimming took 0 bases from V and 3 from J; bases not matched to a gene: 14. The CDR3 spans 21 residues. The CDR3 sequence is CASSPPLYRLAGAPDTGELFF. In DNA form, the CDR3 reads TGTGCCAGCTCACCACCGCTTTATAGACTAGCGGGGGCCCCTGACACCGGGGAGCTGTTTTTT.

CDR3 bases: TGTGCCAGCAGTTACTCACAGGGAGTCAACTATGGCTACACCTTC. The encoded protein is CASSYSQGVNYGYTF. The chain is built from TRBV6-5 and TRBJ1-2, with TRBD1 as a possible D gene (6 bases). Looked up from germline, CDR1 is MNHEY and CDR2 is SVGAGI. Trimming pared 0 bases from V and 2 bases from J, leaving 10 bases between. The CDR3 has 15 residues.

This chain links TRBV27 with TRBJ2-7; 9 nucleotides align to TRBD1. J was trimmed by 4 bases and V by 4 bases; bases with no gene match: 14. In germline, CDR1 is MNHEY, CDR2 SMNVEV (reference sequence). This CDR3 is built from 17 residues. In DNA form, the CDR3 reads TGTGCCAGCAGTTCGGCTGACGGGACAGGGAAAGATTACGAGCAGTACTTC. Its translation: CASSSADGTGKDYEQYF.

The table lists this clone with a few counts. This CDR3 is also generated by other DNA sequences in the sample. The rearrangement links TRBV9 to TRBJ2-7, with 8 bases that match TRBD1. The CDR3 has 16 amino acids. Germline loops: CDR1 SGDLS, CDR2 YYNGEE. V was pared by 0 bases and J by 3 bases, with 8 bases of the junction left unmatched. CDR3 sequence: CASSVGQGTGVYEQYF. DNA for the CDR3: TGTGCCAGCAGCGTAGGACAGGGGACGGGAGTCTACGAGCAGTACTTC. Using reference TRBV9 and TRBJ2-7 for the parts outside the CDR3, the full variable domain is DSGVTQTPKHLITATGQRVTLRCSPRSGDLSVYWYQQSLDQGLQFLIQYYNGEERAKGNILERFSAQQFPDLHSELNLSSLELGDSALYFCASSVGQGTGVYEQYFGPGTRLTVT.

This clone was seen only a few times. The rearrangement joins TRBV2 to TRBJ2-2; possibly TRBD2 for D (6 bases). The CDR3 consists of 14 residues. The germline V and J ends were trimmed by 7 bases and 6 bases, with 15 bases remaining between them. Germline V gene sequence: CDR1 SNHLY, CDR2 FYNNEI. Written as DNA, the CDR3 is TGTGCCAGCACGTTCCGGGGGTTGGCCGGGGAGCTGTTTTTT. Translating gives CASTFRGLAGELFF.

V and J are TRBV19 and TRBJ1-3; D is possibly TRBD1 (5 bases). Germline CDR1 and CDR2: LNHDA and SQIVND (reference sequence). The CDR3 contains 16 residues. With 3 bases removed from V and 2 bases from J, the gap between germline ends came to 14 bases. CDR3 sequence (DNA): TGTGCCAGTAGTATGCGGTTGCAAGGGGCTGGAAACACCATATATTTT. Protein: CASSMRLQGAGNTIYF.

This clone was found once. The chain carries TRBV5-1 and TRBJ2-1; 11 nucleotides match TRBD2. Germline V lookup: CDR1 SGHRS, CDR2 YFSETQ. V lost 4 bases to trimming and J lost 9 bases; unmatched junction nucleotides: 9. The CDR3 consists of 15 residues. As DNA, the CDR3 is TGCGCCAGCAGCCGTCTTAGCGGGGGGGTGAGTGAGCAGTTCTTC. This encodes CASSRLSGGVSEQFF. Full variable domain (rest looked up from reference TRBV5-1 and TRBJ2-1): KAGVTQTPRYLIKTRGQQVTLSCSPISGHRSVSWYQQTPGQGLQFLFEYFSETQRNKGNFPGRFSGRQFSNSRSEMNVSTLELGDSALYLCASSRLSGGVSEQFFGPGTRLTVL.

The CDR3 region has the DNA TGTGCCAGCAGCCAACGGGACAGGGCTTTCCAAGAGACCCAGTACTTC. Translating it yields CASSQRDRAFQETQYF. The chain is built from TRBV4-2 and TRBJ2-5; 9 bases align to TRBD1. From germline, CDR1 is LGHNA and CDR2 YNFKEQ. The CDR3 is 16 amino acids. V lost 2 bases, J lost 1 base, and 5 bases stayed unmatched.

This CDR3 reads CASSLLGIAYEQYF. The CDR3 DNA sequence: TGTGCCAGCAGCCTTCTAGGCATTGCCTACGAGCAGTACTTC. The chain couples TRBV7-8 to TRBJ2-7; D not certain. The V gene lost 5 bases and the J gene lost 2 bases, with 13 bases spanning the gap. Germline loops: CDR1 SGHVS, CDR2 FQNEAQ. The CDR3 spans 14 residues.

The chain employs TRBV5-4 and TRBJ2-2, with 8 positions matching TRBD2. CDR1 and CDR2 from the germline V gene are SGHNT and YYREEE (reference sequence). The CDR3 is 16 residues long. V shed 4 bases, J shed 5 bases, and the junction held 10 bases outside the gene matches. CDR3 in amino acids: CASSRAAGGSTGELFF. The DNA of the CDR3 is TGTGCCAGCAGCCGGGCGGCGGGAGGAAGTACCGGGGAGCTGTTTTTT.

V gene TRBV7-8 combines with J gene TRBJ2-5, with 11 bases fitting TRBD2. The CDR3 loop spans 16 amino acids. J was trimmed by 0 bases and V by 5 bases; bases with no gene match: 5. The germline V gene has CDR1 SGHVS and CDR2 FQNEAQ. This chain's CDR3 is CASSPGTSGNQETQYF. CDR3 sequence (DNA): TGTGCCAGCAGCCCTGGGACTAGCGGAAACCAAGAGACCCAGTACTTC.

V gene TRBV5-6 combines with J gene TRBJ1-2, with unresolved D. The CDR3 totals 14 residues. Trimming stripped 4 bases from V and 2 bases from J, with 12 bases between. Germline loops: CDR1 SGHDT, CDR2 YYEEEE. The CDR3 spells CASSEIGVNYGYTF. The CDR3, as DNA: TGTGCCAGCAGCGAAATCGGGGTAAACTATGGCTACACCTTC.

The chain combines TRBV5-4 with TRBJ2-7, with TRBD2 matching over 11 bases. J was trimmed by 7 bases and V by 4 bases; bases with no gene match: 10. This CDR3 spans 15 amino acids. CDR1 and CDR2 (germline): SGHNT, YYREEE (reference sequence). The CDR3 DNA is TGTGCCAGCAGCGCCGGGACTAGCGGACCTGGGGAGCAGTACTTC. Amino acid sequence: CASSAGTSGPGEQYF. The full variable domain, completed using reference TRBV5-4 and TRBJ2-7, is ETGVTQSPTHLIKTRGQQVTLRCSSQSGHNTVSWYQQALGQGPQFIFQYYREEENGRGNFPPRFSGLQFPNYSSELNVNALELDDSALYLCASSAGTSGPGEQYFGPGTRLTVT.

The chain links TRBV11-3 to TRBJ2-3; TRBD2 matches at 10 bases. The CDR3 consists of 15 residues. V shed 5 bases, J shed 6 bases, and the junction held 8 bases outside the gene matches. CDR1 is SGHNT, CDR2 YENEEA, per germline. CDR3 in DNA: TGTGCCAGCAGCGCGATAGCGGGAGGACTGGATACGCAGTATTTT. It specifies CASSAIAGGLDTQYF.

This clone showed up just a few times. V is TRBV5-1 and J is TRBJ2-7, with 13 bases fitting TRBD2. J gave up 3 bases and V 4 bases, and 7 bases lay outside the gene matches. Germline values: CDR1 SGHRS, CDR2 YFSETQ. The CDR3 contains 16 residues. The CDR3, as DNA: TGCGCCAGCAGCGTATCGACTAGCGGGGGGCGCTACGAGCAGTACTTC. Translated: CASSVSTSGGRYEQYF.

This chain links TRBV11-2 with TRBJ2-7, with D tentatively TRBD1 (5 bases). The germline V gene encodes CDR1 SGHAT and CDR2 FQNNGV. The CDR3 is made up of 12 amino acids. V was trimmed by 5 bases and J by 2 bases, leaving 7 bases between them. The CDR3: CASSPRAYEQYF. CDR3 nucleotides: TGTGCCAGCAGCCCCAGGGCCTACGAGCAGTACTTC.

V usage is TRBV12-5 and J usage is TRBJ2-5; D is ambiguous. This CDR3 contains 12 residues. Germline V CDR1 and CDR2: LGHNT, FRNRAP. V gave up 1 base and J gave up 5 bases, with 5 bases separating them. The CDR3 coding sequence is TGTGCTAGTGGTTTGGACGGGGAGACCCAGTACTTC. Its translation: CASGLDGETQYF.

This clone was picked up one time. This chain links TRBV12-3 or TRBV12-4 with TRBJ2-2; no reliable D call. The V gene lost 7 bases and the J gene lost 4 bases, with 7 bases spanning the gap. This CDR3 has 12 amino acids. The CDR3 spells CASTAVTGELFF. The CDR3 bases are TGTGCCAGCACCGCAGTCACCGGGGAGCTGTTTTTT.